This T cell receptor beta chain originates from a study of early T cells in non-severe SARS-CoV-2 infection. On the study more broadly: Sequencing was performed on bulk RNA from unsorted whole blood, leaving chains unpaired.

This clonotype was recorded at least ten times. Its target is not known. CDR3 size: 15 residues. Individual cDNA molecules were tagged with unique molecular identifiers, the study reported. TCRdb passed the 5' RACE reads through MiXCR, listing each CDR3 protein once. The sample carries under 35,000 distinct CDR3 sequences, over 2.5% recorded once. Study-level points and caveats: There was a bias toward anti-spike CD8 responses in VDJdb matching, which missed private and CD4 specificities.

The sequenced sample consisted of whole blood. The J gene is TRBJ2-1, the V gene TRBV12-2; TRBD1, as called in the table, went unchecked against the DNA. TRBV12-2 is designated a pseudogene. The sequence was obtained from an adult who was a healthcare worker with PCR-confirmed SARS-CoV-2 infection or an uninfected control (not recorded which). DNA for the CDR3: TGTGCAAGTCGTGCTAGGGGGTACTCCTACAATGAGCAGTTCTTC. It codes for CASRARGYSYNEQFF.